The rows below give T cell receptor beta chains drawn from one sample of a study of T-cell reconstitution after alpha-beta-depleted transplantation in children. TCRdb redid the calling of the PCR reads with MiXCR, one entry per CDR3 protein. This table holds around 490,000 distinct CDR3 sequences, roughly 10% found once. The specimen comprised PBMCs, mostly from graft donor cells, sampled 180 days after TCRalphabeta/CD19-depleted stem cell transplant. The source is a female patient aged 2 to 10 who had a stem cell transplant for aplastic anemia, so the T cells may come from the graft donor. Each CDR3 is given with its conserved first and last residue. A D gene is named only where the DNA matches it firmly. Expanded clones get a size class; other rows say once, few or many, or leave the size out.

cdr3_aa cdr3_nt clone_size j_call v_call d_call
CASSEWGGGIPEQFF TGTGCCAGCAGTGAATGGGGAGGCGGGATACCTGAGCAGTTCTTC few TRBJ2-1 TRBV6-1 .
CASSFEGWSTQYF TGCGCCAGCAGCTTCGAGGGGTGGAGTACGCAGTATTTT few TRBJ2-3 TRBV5-1 .
CASSLQAASPQPQHF TGTGCCAGCAGCTTACAGGCGGCTTCCCCACAGCCCCAGCATTTT . TRBJ1-5 TRBV7-2 .
CASSRPQTGNYEQYF TGCGCCAGCAGCCGACCTCAGACGGGAAACTACGAGCAGTACTTC . TRBJ2-7 TRBV5-1 .
CSARDQSFVAVSSYNEQFF TGCAGTGCTAGAGATCAATCTTTTGTAGCGGTAAGCTCCTACAATGAGCAGTTCTTC . TRBJ2-1 TRBV20-1 .
CASSSTGTGVNEQFF TGTGCCAGCAGTTCGACCGGGACAGGGGTCAATGAGCAGTTCTTC few TRBJ2-1 TRBV6-5 TRBD1
CSARVLGTPQPFEQYF TGCAGTGCTAGAGTCCTCGGGACCCCGCAACCGTTCGAGCAGTACTTC . TRBJ2-7 TRBV20-1 .
CASSPQGSVNNEQFF TGTGCCAGCAGCCCTCAGGGGAGTGTGAACAATGAGCAGTTCTTC few TRBJ2-1 TRBV7-2 .
CASSYRRTVRETQYF TGTGCCAGCAGTTACCGACGGACGGTACGGGAGACCCAGTACTTC . TRBJ2-5 TRBV6-5 .
CSANEKANYGYTF TGCAGTGCAAACGAAAAAGCTAACTATGGCTACACCTTC few TRBJ1-2 TRBV20-1 .
CASQGLAGSTGELFF TGTGCCAGCCAGGGACTAGCGGGATCGACCGGGGAGCTGTTTTTT . TRBJ2-2 TRBV10-3 TRBD2
CASSPTNWQETQYF TGTGCCAGCAGCCCGACGAACTGGCAAGAGACCCAGTACTTC . TRBJ2-5 TRBV11-2 .
CSASSWGQAGELFF TGCAGTGCTAGTAGCTGGGGGCAAGCCGGGGAGCTGTTTTTT . TRBJ2-2 TRBV20-1 .
CASSSGRLAGGRHNEQFF TGTGCCAGCAGTTCTGGACGTTTAGCGGGAGGTCGCCACAATGAGCAGTTCTTC . TRBJ2-1 TRBV12-3/TRBV12-4 TRBD2
CASTLGLGDQFF TGTGCCAGTACCCTGGGACTAGGTGATCAGTTCTTC . TRBJ2-1 TRBV19 TRBD2
CSASSDLTGAFF TGCAGTGCTAGTTCTGACCTGACGGGAGCTTTCTTT . TRBJ1-1 TRBV20-1 .
CSARARDRDEKLFF TGCAGTGCTAGGGCCCGGGACAGGGATGAAAAACTGTTTTTT few TRBJ1-4 TRBV20-1 TRBD1
CASSLYLYGYTF TGTGCCAGCAGTTTATATCTATATGGCTACACCTTC few TRBJ1-2 TRBV28 .
CASSRAGRASYNEQFF TGTGCCAGCAGCCGCGCGGGGCGGGCCTCCTACAATGAGCAGTTCTTC . TRBJ2-1 TRBV6-2/TRBV6-3 .
CASSSAFGVGSETQYF TGTGCCAGCAGTTCCGCATTTGGGGTTGGCAGTGAGACCCAGTACTTC few TRBJ2-5 TRBV27 .
CASSPGQGRPHQETQYF TGTGCCAGCAGCCCCGGACAGGGTAGGCCCCATCAAGAGACCCAGTACTTC . TRBJ2-5 TRBV2 TRBD1
CASSLVQASNQPQHF TGTGCCAGCAGTTTAGTCCAGGCCAGCAATCAGCCCCAGCATTTT . TRBJ1-5 TRBV28 .
CAWSVRHNEQFF TGTGCCTGGAGTGTAAGGCACAATGAGCAGTTCTTC few TRBJ2-1 TRBV30 .
CASSFRDREVEAFF TGCGCCAGCAGCTTTCGCGACAGGGAGGTTGAAGCTTTCTTT . TRBJ1-1 TRBV5-1 TRBD1
CASSSRTDPNYGYTF TGTGCCAGCAGCTCCCGGACAGATCCTAACTATGGCTACACCTTC many TRBJ1-2 TRBV7-9 .
CSARGAEGRAKNIQYF TGCAGTGCTAGAGGGGCGGAGGGCCGGGCCAAAAACATTCAGTACTTC few TRBJ2-4 TRBV20-1 .